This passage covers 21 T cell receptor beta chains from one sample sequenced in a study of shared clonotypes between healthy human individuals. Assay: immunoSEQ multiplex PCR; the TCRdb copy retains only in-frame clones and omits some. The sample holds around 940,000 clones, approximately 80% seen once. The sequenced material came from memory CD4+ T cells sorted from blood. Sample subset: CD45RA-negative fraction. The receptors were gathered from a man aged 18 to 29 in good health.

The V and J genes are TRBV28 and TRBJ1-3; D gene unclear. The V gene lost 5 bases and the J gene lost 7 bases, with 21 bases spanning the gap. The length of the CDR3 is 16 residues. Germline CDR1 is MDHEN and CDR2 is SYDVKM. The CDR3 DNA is TGTGCCAGCAGTCCTACCGGCAGCGGTGCAAGGAACACCATATATTTT. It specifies CASSPTGSGARNTIYF.

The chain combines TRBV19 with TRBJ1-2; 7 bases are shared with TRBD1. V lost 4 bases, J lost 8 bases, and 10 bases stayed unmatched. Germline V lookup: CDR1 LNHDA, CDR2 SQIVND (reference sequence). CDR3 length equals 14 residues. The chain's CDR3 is CASSKDYRGGGYTF. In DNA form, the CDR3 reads TGTGCCAGTAGTAAGGATTACAGGGGTGGCGGCTACACCTTC.

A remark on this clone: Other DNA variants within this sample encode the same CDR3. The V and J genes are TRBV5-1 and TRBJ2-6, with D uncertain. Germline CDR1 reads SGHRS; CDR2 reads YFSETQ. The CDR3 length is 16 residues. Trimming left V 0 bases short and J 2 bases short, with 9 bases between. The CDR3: CASSLGGSAGANVLTF. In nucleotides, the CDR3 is TGCGCCAGCAGCTTGGGTGGCAGCGCTGGGGCCAACGTCCTGACTTTC.

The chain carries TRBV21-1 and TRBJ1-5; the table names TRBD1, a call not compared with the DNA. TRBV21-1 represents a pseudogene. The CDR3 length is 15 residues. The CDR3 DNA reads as TGTGCCAGCAGCAAAGGGGGGCAGGGTAAAGAGCCCCAGCATTTT. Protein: CASSKGGQGKEPQHF.

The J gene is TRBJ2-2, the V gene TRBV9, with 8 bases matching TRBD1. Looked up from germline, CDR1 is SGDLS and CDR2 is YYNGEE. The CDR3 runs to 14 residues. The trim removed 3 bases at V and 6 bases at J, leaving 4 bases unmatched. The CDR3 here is CASSAGQGAGELFF. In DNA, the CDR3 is TGTGCCAGCAGCGCCGGACAGGGAGCCGGGGAGCTGTTTTTT. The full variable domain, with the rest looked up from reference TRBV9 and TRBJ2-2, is DSGVTQTPKHLITATGQRVTLRCSPRSGDLSVYWYQQSLDQGLQFLIQYYNGEERAKGNILERFSAQQFPDLHSELNLSSLELGDSALYFCASSAGQGAGELFFGEGSRLTVL.

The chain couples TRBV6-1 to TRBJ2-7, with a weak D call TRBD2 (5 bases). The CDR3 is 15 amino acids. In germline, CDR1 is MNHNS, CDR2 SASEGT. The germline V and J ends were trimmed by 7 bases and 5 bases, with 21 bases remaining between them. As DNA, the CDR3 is TGTGCCAGCATAAGTGTATTTCGGGGTCACAACGAGCAGTACTTC. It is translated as CASISVFRGHNEQYF.

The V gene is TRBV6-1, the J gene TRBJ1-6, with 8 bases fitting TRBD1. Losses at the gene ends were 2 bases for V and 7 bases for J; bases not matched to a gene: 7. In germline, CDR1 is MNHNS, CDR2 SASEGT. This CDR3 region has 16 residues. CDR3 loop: CASSENGGQGNSPLHF. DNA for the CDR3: TGTGCCAGCAGTGAAAATGGAGGACAGGGCAATTCACCCCTCCACTTT.

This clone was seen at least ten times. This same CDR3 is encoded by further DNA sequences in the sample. In DNA, the CDR3 is TGTGCCAGCAGCTTAGCTTCGCTGGCCTACAATGAGCAGTTCTTC. Encoded protein: CASSLASLAYNEQFF. J is TRBJ2-1 and V is TRBV7-2; D is undetermined. Germline-derived CDR1 and CDR2 are SGHTA and FQGNSA. The CDR3 contains 15 residues. Trimming shortened V by 0 bases and J by 2 bases, and 8 bases separated the two germline ends.

The DNA for the CDR3 is TGTGCCAGCAGAACCCACGCAGGGCGGCTCAACCCCAATGAGCAGTTCTTC. Amino acids: CASRTHAGRLNPNEQFF. V and J are TRBV28 and TRBJ2-1, with D possibly being TRBD1 (5 bases). Looked up from germline, CDR1 is MDHEN and CDR2 is SYDVKM. V lost 6 bases to trimming and J lost 6 bases, with 24 bases between them. The CDR3 sequence is 17 residues long.

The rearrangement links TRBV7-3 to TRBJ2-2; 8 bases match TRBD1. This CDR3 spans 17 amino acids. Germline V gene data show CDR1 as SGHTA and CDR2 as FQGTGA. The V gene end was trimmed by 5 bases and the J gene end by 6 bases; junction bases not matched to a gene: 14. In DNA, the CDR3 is TGTGCCAGCAGCACCACTCGGACAGGGCGAATCCCCGGGGAGCTGTTTTTT. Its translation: CASSTTRTGRIPGELFF.

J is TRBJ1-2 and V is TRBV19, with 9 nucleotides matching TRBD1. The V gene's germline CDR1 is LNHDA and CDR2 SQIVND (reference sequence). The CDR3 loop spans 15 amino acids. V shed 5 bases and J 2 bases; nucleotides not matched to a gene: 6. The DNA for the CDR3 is TGTGCCAGTAGTCTACAGGGGGCGACCAACTATGGCTACACCTTC. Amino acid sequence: CASSLQGATNYGYTF. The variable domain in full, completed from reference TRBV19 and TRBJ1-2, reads DGGITQSPKYLFRKEGQNVTLSCEQNLNHDAMYWYRQDPGQGLRLIYYSQIVNDFQKGDIAEGYSVSREKKESFPLTVTSAQKNPTAFYLCASSLQGATNYGYTFGSGTRLTVV.

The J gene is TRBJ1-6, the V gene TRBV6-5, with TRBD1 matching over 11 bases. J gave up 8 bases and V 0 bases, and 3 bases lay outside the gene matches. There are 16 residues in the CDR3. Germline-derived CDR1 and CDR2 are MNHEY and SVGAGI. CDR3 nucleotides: TGTGCCAGCAGTTACTCGAGGACAGGGGGCCATTCACCCCTCCACTTT. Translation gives CASSYSRTGGHSPLHF.

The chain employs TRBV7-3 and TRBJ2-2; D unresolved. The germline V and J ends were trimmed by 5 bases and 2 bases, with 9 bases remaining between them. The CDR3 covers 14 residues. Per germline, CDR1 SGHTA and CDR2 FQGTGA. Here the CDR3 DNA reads TGTGCCAGCAGCCCCGGGTCCAACACCGGGGAGCTGTTTTTT. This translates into CASSPGSNTGELFF.

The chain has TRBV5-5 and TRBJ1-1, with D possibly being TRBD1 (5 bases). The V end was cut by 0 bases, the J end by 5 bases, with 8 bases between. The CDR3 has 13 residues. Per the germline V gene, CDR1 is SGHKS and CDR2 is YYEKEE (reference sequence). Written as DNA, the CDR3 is TGTGCCAGCAGCTTGGTTCAGGGAACTGAAGCTTTCTTT. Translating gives CASSLVQGTEAFF.

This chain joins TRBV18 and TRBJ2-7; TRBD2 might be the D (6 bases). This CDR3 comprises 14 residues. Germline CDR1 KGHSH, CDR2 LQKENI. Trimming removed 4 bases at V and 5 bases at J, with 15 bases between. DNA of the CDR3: TGTGCCAGCTCACGGACGGGGGAAACTAACGAGCAGTACTTC. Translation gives CASSRTGETNEQYF.

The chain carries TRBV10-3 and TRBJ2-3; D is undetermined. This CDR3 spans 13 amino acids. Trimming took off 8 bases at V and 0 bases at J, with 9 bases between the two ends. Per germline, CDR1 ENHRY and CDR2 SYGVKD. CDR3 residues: CAIGAMSTDTQYF. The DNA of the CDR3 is TGTGCCATCGGAGCAATGAGCACAGATACGCAGTATTTT.

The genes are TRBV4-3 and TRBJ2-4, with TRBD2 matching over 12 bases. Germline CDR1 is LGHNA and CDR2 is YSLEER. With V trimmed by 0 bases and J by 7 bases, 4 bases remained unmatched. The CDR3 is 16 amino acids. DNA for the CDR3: TGCGCCAGCAGCCAAGAACTAGCGGGAGGTTTGAACATTCAGTACTTC. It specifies CASSQELAGGLNIQYF.

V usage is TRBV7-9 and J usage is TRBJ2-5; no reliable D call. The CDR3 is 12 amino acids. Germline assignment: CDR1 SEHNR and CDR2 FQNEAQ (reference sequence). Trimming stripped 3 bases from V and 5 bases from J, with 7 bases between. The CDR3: CASSFEVETQYF. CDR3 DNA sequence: TGTGCCAGCAGCTTCGAGGTGGAGACCCAGTACTTC.

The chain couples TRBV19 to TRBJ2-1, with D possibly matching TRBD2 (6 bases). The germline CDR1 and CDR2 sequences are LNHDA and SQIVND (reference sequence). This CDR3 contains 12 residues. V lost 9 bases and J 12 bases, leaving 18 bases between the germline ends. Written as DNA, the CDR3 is TGTGCCAGCCGTCGACTAGAAGGGGTGCAGTTCTTC. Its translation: CASRRLEGVQFF.

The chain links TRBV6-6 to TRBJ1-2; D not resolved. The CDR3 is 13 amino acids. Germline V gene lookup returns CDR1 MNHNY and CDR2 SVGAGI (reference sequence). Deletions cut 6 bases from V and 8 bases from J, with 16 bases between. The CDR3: CASSPDEVRGYTF. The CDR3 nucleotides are TGTGCCAGCAGCCCCGACGAGGTTCGGGGCTACACCTTC.

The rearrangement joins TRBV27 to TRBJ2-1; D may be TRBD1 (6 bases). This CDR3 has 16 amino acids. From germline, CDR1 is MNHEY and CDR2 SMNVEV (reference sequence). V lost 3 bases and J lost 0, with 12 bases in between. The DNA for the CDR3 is TGTGCCAGCAGTTTCAGGGGATTGAGCTCCTACAATGAGCAGTTCTTC. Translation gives CASSFRGLSSYNEQFF.